This TCR beta chain was found in a study of cytomegalovirus exposure and HLA in healthy donors. A multiplex PCR was run with 60 Vbeta primers and 13 Jbeta primers. This table comes from immunoSEQ multiplex PCR, and its TCRdb copy is limited to in-frame clones, with some not included. The sample includes about 130,000 clones, 81% of them seen just once. The CDR3 contains 15 residues. With 4 bases removed from V and 0 bases from J, the gap between germline ends came to 14 bases. Per the germline V gene, CDR1 is SGDLS and CDR2 is YYNGEE. This clonotype was sampled from a young man in good health and CMV-seronegative. The sample comprised PBMCs. The chain couples TRBV9 to TRBJ2-7; D is unresolved. CDR3 DNA: TGTGCCAGCAGCCAGGAAGGTGGCAGCTCCTACGAGCAGTACTTC. Protein product: CASSQEGGSSYEQYF.